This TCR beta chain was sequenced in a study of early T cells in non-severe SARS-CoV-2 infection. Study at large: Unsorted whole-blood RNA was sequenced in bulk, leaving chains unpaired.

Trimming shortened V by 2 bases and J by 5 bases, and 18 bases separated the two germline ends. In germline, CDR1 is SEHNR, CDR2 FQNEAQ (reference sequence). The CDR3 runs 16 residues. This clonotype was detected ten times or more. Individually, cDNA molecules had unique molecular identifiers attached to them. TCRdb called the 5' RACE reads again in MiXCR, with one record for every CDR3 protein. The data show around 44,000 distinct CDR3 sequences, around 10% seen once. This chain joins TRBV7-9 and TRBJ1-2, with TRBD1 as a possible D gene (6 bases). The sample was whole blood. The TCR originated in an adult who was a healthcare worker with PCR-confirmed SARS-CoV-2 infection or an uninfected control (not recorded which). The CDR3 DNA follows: TGTGCCAGCAGCTTACGAACAGGGAAATCTGCGTATGGCTACACCTTC. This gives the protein CASSLRTGKSAYGYTF.